This TCR beta chain was captured by sequencing in a study of T cells in Graves' hyperthyroidism and ophthalmopathy. Overall study findings and caveats: Most clonotypes that expanded in the thyroid above 0.001 also showed up in blood. Model-based prediction identified ophthalmopathy a median about 6.8 months prior to its onset.

This clonotype was seen many times. Its specificity is not known. This CDR3 is built from 14 residues. Germline V lookup: CDR1 MDHEN, CDR2 SYDVKM. V dropped 6 bases and J dropped 0 bases, with 11 bases sitting between them. Amplified TCR beta CDR3 regions derived from RNA transcripts. HTBI primers drove first-round RT-PCR of the TCR CDR3. One entry per CDR3 protein, called by TCRdb with MiXCR from the multiplex PCR reads. The sample includes around 610,000 distinct CDR3 sequences, about 15% of them seen just once. The sequencing input was blood. The genes are TRBV28 and TRBJ1-1; unclear D gene. The source is a woman between 35 and 50 years old with Graves' ophthalmopathy. The CDR3, as DNA: TGTGCCAGCAGCACCCTCCCGATGAACACTGAAGCTTTCTTT. Amino acids: CASSTLPMNTEAFF. Together with reference TRBV28 and TRBJ1-1, the CDR3 gives the full variable domain: DVKVTQSSRYLVKRTGEKVFLECVQDMDHENMFWYRQDPGLGLRLIYFSYDVKMKEKGDIPEGYSVSREKKERFSLILESASTNQTSMYLCASSTLPMNTEAFFGQGTRLTVV.